The 12 T cell receptor beta chains below come from one sample, sequenced in a study of a mutant IDH1 vaccine in newly diagnosed glioma. Noted time point: week 5, during vaccination. The content of each vaccine dose was 300 ug of mutant IDH1 20-mer peptide, and topical imiquimod accompanied it. This table comes from immunoSEQ multiplex PCR, and its TCRdb copy is limited to in-frame clones, with some not included. The sample yields around 40,000 clones, approximately 83% seen once. The antigens these receptors bind are not known. The material was PBMCs, obtained from a glioma patient whose treatment included an IDH1 peptide vaccine. The receptors derive from a man aged 35 to 55 with glioma.

This rearrangement joins TRBV7-9 to TRBJ1-2; tentative D call: TRBD1 (6 bases). Germline assignment: CDR1 SEHNR and CDR2 FQNEAQ (reference sequence). V was cut by 4 bases and J by 3 bases, with 12 bases left in between. The length of the CDR3 is 14 residues. CDR3 sequence reads: CASSSRQAHYGYTF. The CDR3 bases are TGTGCCAGCAGCTCGCGACAGGCCCACTATGGCTACACCTTC.

The rearrangement joins TRBV4-1 to TRBJ2-3, with D possibly TRBD1 on 5 matching bases. Trimming took off 5 bases at V and 0 bases at J, with 12 bases between the two ends. CDR3 length equals 15 residues. Germline V lookup: CDR1 MGHRA, CDR2 YSYEKL. The CDR3 here is CASSDARVSTDTQYF. The CDR3 DNA is TGCGCCAGCAGCGACGCCAGGGTGAGCACAGATACGCAGTATTTT.

The J gene is TRBJ2-7, the V gene TRBV5-1; 9 nucleotides line up with TRBD1. Trimming cost V 4 bases and J 5 bases; bases outside gene matches: 7. This CDR3 comprises 14 residues. In germline, CDR1 is SGHRS, CDR2 YFSETQ. As DNA, the CDR3 is TGCGCCAGCAGCCCCGGGACAGGGATCGACGAGCAGTACTTC. It translates to CASSPGTGIDEQYF.

The V and J genes are TRBV14 and TRBJ2-7; the D is unclear. The CDR3 is 12 amino acids. Trimming shortened V by 0 bases and J by 3 bases, and 3 bases separated the two germline ends. Germline V gene sequence: CDR1 SGHDN, CDR2 FVKESK. CDR3 nucleotides: TGTGCCAGCAGCCAAGATGACTACGAGCAGTACTTC. This translates into CASSQDDYEQYF.

The CDR3 DNA reads as TGTGCTAGTGCCCTGGACACAAACTACGAGCAGTACTTC. It is translated as CASALDTNYEQYF. This chain uses TRBV12-5 with TRBJ2-7; D perhaps matches TRBD1 (5 bases). Per the germline V gene, CDR1 is LGHNT and CDR2 is FRNRAP. V gave up 7 bases and J gave up 3 bases, with 13 bases separating them. The CDR3 covers 13 residues.

The chain employs TRBV7-3 and TRBJ1-1; TRBD1 is a possible D gene (5 bases). Germline CDR1 SGHTA, CDR2 FQGTGA. V lost 0 bases to trimming and J lost 4 bases, with 21 bases between them. The CDR3 is 18 residues long. The CDR3 spells CASSLTGGTLSDGTEAFF. The CDR3, as DNA: TGTGCCAGCAGCTTAACTGGGGGGACCCTCTCTGATGGCACTGAAGCTTTCTTT. Supplemented by reference TRBV7-3 and TRBJ1-1, the full variable domain reads GAGVSQTPSNKVTEKGKYVELRCDPISGHTALYWYRQSLGQGPEFLIYFQGTGAADDSGLPNDRFFAVRPEGSVSTLKIQRTERGDSAVYLCASSLTGGTLSDGTEAFFGQGTRLTVV.

The chain uses TRBV7-9 and TRBJ2-7; TRBD1 aligns across 9 bases. This CDR3 comprises 16 residues. V lost 5 bases, J lost 2 bases, and 10 bases stayed unmatched. Germline V gives CDR1 SEHNR, CDR2 FQNEAQ (reference sequence). CDR3 coding DNA: TGTGCCAGCAGCCCCCCCGCAGGGACAGGGACCTACGAGCAGTACTTC. Translation gives CASSPPAGTGTYEQYF.

J is TRBJ2-1 and V is TRBV6-5; D possibly corresponds to TRBD1 (5 bases). The germline gives CDR1 MNHEY, CDR2 SVGAGI. V lost 6 bases and J 14 bases, leaving 17 bases between the germline ends. The length of the CDR3 is 12 residues. Here the CDR3 reads CASSRNRIAKFF. The CDR3 coding sequence is TGTGCCAGCAGCCGTAACAGGATTGCTAAGTTCTTC.

This chain links TRBV6-1 with TRBJ2-7, with 10 bases fitting TRBD2. From germline, CDR1 is MNHNS and CDR2 SASEGT. V was clipped by 6 bases and J by 0 bases; unmatched bases: 5. The CDR3 runs 15 residues. The CDR3 protein is CASRGTSASSYEQYF. The CDR3 nucleotides are TGTGCCAGCAGGGGGACTAGCGCGAGCTCCTACGAGCAGTACTTC.

This chain uses TRBV6-4 with TRBJ2-6, with TRBD2 matching over 12 bases. With 6 bases clipped from V and 4 bases from J, the junction kept 4 bases outside the gene matches. Per the germline V gene, CDR1 is MRHNA and CDR2 is SNTAGT. The CDR3 consists of 16 residues. DNA for the CDR3: TGTGCCAGCAGCCCTAGCGGGAGGGCCGGGGCCAACGTCCTGACTTTC. It yields the protein CASSPSGRAGANVLTF.

This chain joins TRBV5-6 and TRBJ1-2, with 9 positions matching TRBD1. Germline CDR1 SGHDT, CDR2 YYEEEE. The V and J ends lost 3 bases and 6 bases, in that order; junction bases with no gene match: 3. The CDR3 is 13 amino acids. As DNA, the CDR3 is TGTGCCAGCAGCTGGGACAGGGTGGATGGCTACACCTTC. Amino acid sequence: CASSWDRVDGYTF.

The V call is TRBV9, the J call TRBJ1-4, with 8 bases fitting TRBD1. This CDR3 comprises 15 residues. Looked up from germline, CDR1 is SGDLS and CDR2 is YYNGEE. Unmatched junction bases numbered 10, after V lost 4 bases and J lost 8 bases. The CDR3 loop reads CASSIFGTGEEKLFF. The CDR3 region has the DNA TGTGCCAGCAGCATATTCGGGACAGGCGAGGAAAAACTGTTTTTT.